What follows is one TCR beta chain and its context. Antigen specificity is unknown. The PCR contained 60 Vbeta and 13 Jbeta primers. Profiled with immunoSEQ multiplex PCR; TCRdb holds only in-frame clones, not every one. The sample records 110,000 to 150,000 clones, approximately 81% being singletons. CDR1 and CDR2 from the germline V gene are LGHNA and YNFKEQ. V was trimmed by 0 bases and J by 3 bases, leaving 12 bases between them. This CDR3 is built from 15 residues. This sample was taken from a study of cytomegalovirus exposure and HLA in healthy donors. Across the whole study: A previous analysis identified 90 million to 140 million unique TCR beta sequences derived from about 180 million T cells. Study findings and constraints: Roughly uniform depth of sequencing across donors was assumed in presence/absence analyses. Among TCR beta chains, those listed as cytomegalovirus-associated numbered about 160. An apparent linkage of common viral pathogens to several of the most significant clusters emerged in a later analysis.

This clonotype was obtained from a boy aged 2 to 10 in good health and CMV-seronegative. The specimen was PBMCs. This chain connects TRBV4-2 to TRBJ2-7, with D maybe TRBD2 (5 bases). CDR3 region: CASSQERGFFYEQYF. CDR3 DNA: TGTGCCAGCAGCCAAGAAAGAGGGTTTTTCTACGAGCAGTACTTC.